This passage covers 27 T cell receptor beta chains from one sample sequenced in a study of response to subunit inactivated influenza vaccine. Via MiXCR, TCRdb re-called the RT-PCR reads, giving one row per CDR3 protein. The sample yields 530,000 or so distinct CDR3 sequences, around 11% seen once. The specimen was PBMCs from blood, collected on the day of vaccination. The receptors were sampled from a man aged 45-60 years who received an inactivated influenza vaccine.

This clonotype came up a few times. V is TRBV12-3 or TRBV12-4 and J is TRBJ1-2; the D gene is possibly TRBD1 (6 bases). The CDR3 is 13 amino acids. With 6 bases removed from V and 4 bases from J, the gap between germline ends came to 12 bases. CDR3 residues: CASSPGQFYGYTF. In DNA form, the CDR3 reads TGTGCCAGCAGCCCTGGACAGTTCTATGGCTACACCTTC.

This clonotype came up many times. The rearrangement joins TRBV12-3 or TRBV12-4 to TRBJ2-1, with 9 positions matching TRBD1. J was trimmed by 1 base and V by 6 bases; bases with no gene match: 4. The CDR3 runs 15 residues. In nucleotides, the CDR3 is TGTGCCAGCAGGCAACAGGGGGCTTCCTACAATGAGCAGTTCTTC. Its protein is CASRQQGASYNEQFF.

This clonotype was seen repeatedly, ten times or more. The rearrangement joins TRBV11-2 to TRBJ2-7; TRBD1 matches 7 bases. This CDR3 spans 17 amino acids. J lost 0 bases, V lost 4 bases, and 12 bases had no gene match. In germline, CDR1 is SGHAT, CDR2 FQNNGV. The CDR3 coding sequence is TGTGCCAGCAGCTATAGACAGGGATCTTTCAGCTCCTACGAGCAGTACTTC. Its translation: CASSYRQGSFSSYEQYF.

This clonotype was seen a handful of times. The J gene is TRBJ1-3, the V gene TRBV3-1; 7 bases align to TRBD1. The V gene's germline CDR1 is LGHDT and CDR2 YNNKEL (reference sequence). The CDR3 loop spans 16 amino acids. Trimming at V came to 6 bases and at J to 0 bases, leaving 8 bases not matched to a gene. This chain's CDR3 is CASRRGPTLSGNTIYF. In nucleotides, the CDR3 is TGTGCCAGCAGGAGGGGGCCGACCCTCTCTGGAAACACCATATATTTT.

The rearrangement links TRBV5-1 to TRBJ2-2, with 10 positions matching TRBD2. V gave up 4 bases and J gave up 5 bases; unmatched junction bases: 8. This CDR3 has 16 amino acids. The germline V gene has CDR1 SGHRS and CDR2 YFSETQ. The CDR3 region is CASSGSSTSGTGELFF. Written as DNA, the CDR3 is TGCGCCAGCAGCGGATCCTCGACTAGCGGGACCGGGGAGCTGTTTTTT.

This clonotype has a handful of counts. The chain couples TRBV3-1 to TRBJ2-1; 10 positions match TRBD2. Germline CDR1 and CDR2: LGHDT and YNNKEL (reference sequence). The CDR3 covers 17 residues. Unmatched junction bases numbered 10, after V lost 0 bases and J lost 8 bases. In DNA form, the CDR3 reads TGTGCCAGCAGCCAAGATGGGCTAGCGGGGGCCGGGTATGAGCAGTTCTTC. Its protein is CASSQDGLAGAGYEQFF.

This clonotype was observed a handful of times. The chain couples TRBV4-3 to TRBJ1-5; TRBD1 is a possible D gene (6 bases). This CDR3 spans 15 amino acids. The V gene lost 3 bases and the J gene lost 4 bases, with 13 bases spanning the gap. Per the germline V gene, CDR1 is LGHNA and CDR2 is YSLEER. Written as DNA, the CDR3 is TGCGCCAGCAGCCACCATAAGGGGGGGAATCAGCCCCAGCATTTT. It specifies CASSHHKGGNQPQHF.

This clonotype was detected a few times. The chain has TRBV12-3 or TRBV12-4 and TRBJ1-2; D not resolved. The CDR3 runs to 13 residues. The germline V and J ends were trimmed by 3 bases and 8 bases, with 13 bases remaining between them. This CDR3 reads CASSLGSWLGYTF. CDR3 bases: TGTGCCAGCAGTTTGGGGAGCTGGTTGGGCTACACCTTC.

This clonotype was recorded at least ten times. This rearrangement joins TRBV12-3 or TRBV12-4 to TRBJ1-1; the D is unclear. V lost 1 base to trimming and J lost 1 base, with 4 bases between them. The CDR3 totals 13 residues. DNA for the CDR3: TGTGCCAGCAGTTTAGAGGGGAACACTGAAGCTTTCTTT. Protein product: CASSLEGNTEAFF.

The CDR3 sequence: CASSHLAGGPDTQYF. As DNA, the CDR3 is TGTGCCAGCAGCCATCTAGCGGGGGGGCCGGATACGCAGTATTTT. The chain couples TRBV3-1 to TRBJ2-3, with 12 bases fitting TRBD2. The V gene end was trimmed by 3 bases and the J gene end by 6 bases; junction bases not matched to a gene: 4. Germline V CDR1 and CDR2: LGHDT, YNNKEL (reference sequence). CDR3 length: 15 residues.

This clonotype was seen a handful of times. The rearrangement joins TRBV29-1 to TRBJ1-2; 7 bases align to TRBD1. The CDR3 sequence is 11 residues long. Per the germline V gene, CDR1 is SQVTM and CDR2 is ANQGSEA. The V and J ends lost 7 bases and 6 bases, in that order; junction bases with no gene match: 5. DNA for the CDR3: TGCAGCGCCCGACAGGGCCATGGCTACACCTTC. This codes for CSARQGHGYTF.

The chain has TRBV29-1 and TRBJ2-2; D call uncertain. The CDR3 has 14 amino acids. V lost 2 bases to trimming and J lost 0 bases, with 7 bases between them. Germline V gene lookup returns CDR1 SQVTM and CDR2 ANQGSEA. CDR3 in amino acids: CSVEKQTNTGELFF. The CDR3 DNA reads TGCAGCGTTGAAAAACAGACGAACACCGGGGAGCTGTTTTTT.

This clonotype has ten or more counts. The CDR3 DNA reads TGTGCCAGCAGAGGGACTAGCGGGGCAACCTACGAGCAGTACTTC. It encodes CASRGTSGATYEQYF. V gene TRBV6-1 combines with J gene TRBJ2-7, with 13 positions matching TRBD2. CDR3 length: 15 amino acids. Germline loops: CDR1 MNHNS, CDR2 SASEGT. V trimming: 6 bases; J trimming: 2 bases; junction bases outside the gene matches: 4.

This clonotype was detected a few times. The rearrangement joins TRBV6-2 or TRBV6-3 to TRBJ2-2, with a possible D match to TRBD1 (5 bases). Per the germline V gene, CDR1 is MNHEY and CDR2 is SVGEGT. V gave up 6 bases and J gave up 1 base, with 9 bases separating them. This CDR3 is 14 amino acids long. CDR3 loop: CASSDQGNTGELFF. For the CDR3, the DNA is TGTGCCAGCAGCGATCAGGGGAACACCGGGGAGCTGTTTTTT.

Written as DNA, the CDR3 is TGTGCCAGCAGTTTCACTAGCGGGGCAAGCAATGAGCAGTTCTTC. Translated: CASSFTSGASNEQFF. This chain uses TRBV12-3 or TRBV12-4 with TRBJ2-1; TRBD2 matches 10 bases. The CDR3 length is 15 residues. V shed 3 bases, J shed 6 bases, and the junction held 5 bases outside the gene matches.

This clonotype has just a few counts. This chain uses TRBV27 with TRBJ1-5, with D maybe TRBD1 (6 bases). CDR1 and CDR2 (germline): MNHEY, SMNVEV (reference sequence). V lost 2 bases to trimming and J lost 6 bases, with 17 bases between them. The CDR3 is 16 residues long. The CDR3 is CASSLDYRVAGQPQHF. The CDR3 coding sequence is TGTGCCAGCAGTTTAGATTACAGGGTCGCCGGTCAGCCCCAGCATTTT.

The chain recombines TRBV4-3 with TRBJ2-5, with D perhaps matching TRBD1 (6 bases). Trimming left V 3 bases short and J 5 bases short, with 22 bases between. From germline, CDR1 is LGHNA and CDR2 YSLEER. This CDR3 comprises 17 residues. CDR3 coding DNA: TGCGCCAGCAGCCAGGGAACGCCTTACAGGGCCGGCGAGACCCAGTACTTC. Protein product: CASSQGTPYRAGETQYF.

The rearrangement uses TRBV20-1 and TRBJ2-7; tentative D call: TRBD2 (7 bases). Germline values: CDR1 DFQATT, CDR2 SNEGSKA (reference sequence). The CDR3 is 12 residues long. Trimming cost V 8 bases and J 3 bases, with 14 bases left between them. The CDR3 region is CSIGGAVYEQYF. The CDR3 DNA reads as TGCAGTATTGGGGGGGCGGTCTACGAGCAGTACTTC.

The CDR3 sequence is CATSRDFSLAGDRGTGELFF. CDR3 nucleotides: TGTGCCACCAGCAGAGATTTTTCCCTAGCGGGAGATCGTGGCACCGGGGAGCTGTTTTTT. The V gene is TRBV15, the J gene TRBJ2-2, with 10 bases identical to TRBD2. This CDR3 comprises 20 residues. Germline V gene lookup returns CDR1 LNHNV and CDR2 YYDKDF (reference sequence). Trimming took 0 bases from V and 4 from J; bases not matched to a gene: 14.

The gene calls are TRBV20-1 and TRBJ1-1, with D unclear. CDR1 is DFQATT, CDR2 SNEGSKA, per germline (reference sequence). This CDR3 is built from 15 residues. Trimming left V 3 bases short and J 5 bases short, with 19 bases between. In nucleotides, the CDR3 is TGCAGTGCTAGGTCCCCCGGTGGAGGGTGGACTGAAGCTTTCTTT. It specifies CSARSPGGGWTEAFF.

This clonotype was observed a handful of times. The chain joins TRBV5-6 to TRBJ1-1; TRBD1 matches 7 bases. This CDR3 has 14 residues. CDR1 is SGHDT, CDR2 YYEEEE, per germline. The trim removed 3 bases at V and 4 bases at J, leaving 6 bases unmatched. The CDR3, as DNA: TGTGCCAGCAGCTGGCTACAGGGGTCCACTGAAGCTTTCTTT. Its translation: CASSWLQGSTEAFF.

The DNA of the CDR3 is TGTGCCACTTCCAGAGGACAGGGGGCCTATGAGCAGTTCTTC. Protein product: CATSRGQGAYEQFF. The V and J genes are TRBV6-1 and TRBJ2-1; 11 nucleotides align to TRBD1. V trimming: 10 bases; J trimming: 8 bases; junction bases outside the gene matches: 10. Germline V lookup: CDR1 MNHNS, CDR2 SASEGT. CDR3 length: 14 residues.

This sequence joins TRBV15 and TRBJ2-5; D assignment may be TRBD1 or TRBD2 (5 bases each). Germline V gene lookup returns CDR1 LNHNV and CDR2 YYDKDF (reference sequence). The CDR3 contains 15 residues. The ends were cut back, 3 bases at V and 1 base at J, with 12 bases in the middle. The CDR3 coding sequence is TGTGCCACCAGCAGGGCCTGGGGACCCCAAGAGACCCAGTACTTC. It codes for CATSRAWGPQETQYF.

V is TRBV15 and J is TRBJ2-5, with D possibly called TRBD1 or TRBD2 (5 bases each). This CDR3 contains 18 residues. CDR1 LNHNV and CDR2 YYDKDF come from the germline V gene (reference sequence). V lost 0 bases and J 3 bases, leaving 20 bases between the germline ends. The CDR3 region is CATSRDTRGPPQEETQYF. The CDR3, as DNA: TGTGCCACCAGCAGAGATACGAGGGGACCTCCCCAAGAAGAGACCCAGTACTTC.

The chain combines TRBV10-3 with TRBJ1-1; D ambiguous. Trimming took 6 bases from V and 1 from J, leaving 9 bases between them. The germline V gene has CDR1 ENHRY and CDR2 SYGVKD. The CDR3 covers 13 residues. The CDR3 loop reads CAIRGTENTEAFF. The CDR3 DNA sequence: TGTGCCATCAGGGGTACAGAGAACACTGAAGCTTTCTTT.

Only a few counts were recorded for this clonotype. The chain recombines TRBV20-1 with TRBJ2-2; 8 nucleotides align to TRBD2. From germline, CDR1 is DFQATT and CDR2 SNEGSKA (reference sequence). The CDR3 is 13 amino acids. The V gene end was trimmed by 8 bases and the J gene end by 1 base; junction bases not matched to a gene: 3. In DNA form, the CDR3 reads TGCAGTCAACTAGCGGAGAACACCGGGGAGCTGTTTTTT. The encoded protein is CSQLAENTGELFF.

This clonotype was seen at least ten times. The chain uses TRBV7-2 and TRBJ2-3; 7 bases are shared with TRBD2. Trimming removed 5 bases from V and 2 bases from J; junction bases left unmatched: 13. CDR1 is SGHTA, CDR2 FQGNSA, per germline. This CDR3 comprises 17 residues. CDR3 residues: CASSGKIGLVPTDTQYF. The CDR3 coding sequence is TGTGCCAGCAGCGGCAAGATCGGACTAGTTCCCACAGATACGCAGTATTTT.